Detailed here is one T cell receptor beta chain. The data originate from a study of blood T cell repertoires in COVID-19. Study as a whole: Material from acute and convalescent COVID-19 was sourced from the United States, Italy and Spain. In each case, the material was cDNA or gDNA derived from T cells, B-cell-depleted T cells, or PBMCs.

This CDR3 is built from 13 residues. Germline loops: CDR1 SEHNR, CDR2 FQNEAQ (reference sequence). V lost 2 bases and J 5 bases, leaving 6 bases between the germline ends. Methods used by the authors: How many nucleated cells were present was estimated from reference gene primer amplification. Sequencing was performed with immunoSEQ multiplex PCR; in TCRdb, only in-frame clones are kept and a portion is missing. The DNA gave D and trimming, while V, J and clone size come from that table. The sample lists around 260,000 clones; roughly nine tenths were seen once. The chain has TRBV7-9 and TRBJ1-4; no clear D gene. The clonotype originates from a middle-aged woman who had recovered from COVID-19. Input material: peripheral blood. CDR3 DNA: TGTGCCAGCAGCTTACTACAGAATGAAAAACTGTTTTTT. Its protein product is CASSLLQNEKLFF.